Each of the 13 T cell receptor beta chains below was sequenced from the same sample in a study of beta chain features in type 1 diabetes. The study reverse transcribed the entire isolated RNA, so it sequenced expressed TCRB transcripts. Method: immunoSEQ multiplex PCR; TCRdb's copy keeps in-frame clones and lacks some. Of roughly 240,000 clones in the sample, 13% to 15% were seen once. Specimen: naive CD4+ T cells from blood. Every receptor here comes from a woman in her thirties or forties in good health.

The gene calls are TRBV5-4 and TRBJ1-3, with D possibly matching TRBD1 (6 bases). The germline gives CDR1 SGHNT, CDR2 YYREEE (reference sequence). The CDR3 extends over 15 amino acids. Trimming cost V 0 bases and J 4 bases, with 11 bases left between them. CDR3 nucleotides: TGTGCCAGCAGCTTGGGCGGGGGCGCGGGAAACACCATATATTTT. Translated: CASSLGGGAGNTIYF.

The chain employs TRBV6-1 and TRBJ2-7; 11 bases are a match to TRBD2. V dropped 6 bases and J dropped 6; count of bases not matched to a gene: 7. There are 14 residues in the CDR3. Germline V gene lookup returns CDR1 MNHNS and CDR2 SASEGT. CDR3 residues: CASRTLGLAGEQYF. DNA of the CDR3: TGTGCCAGCAGGACCCTCGGACTAGCGGGCGAGCAGTACTTC.

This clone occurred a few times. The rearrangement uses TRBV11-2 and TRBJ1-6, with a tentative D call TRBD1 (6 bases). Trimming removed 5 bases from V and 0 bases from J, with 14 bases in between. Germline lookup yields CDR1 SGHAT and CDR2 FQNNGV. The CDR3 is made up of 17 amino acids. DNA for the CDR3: TGTGCCAGCAGCCCCCATGACAGGCACTCCTATAATTCACCCCTCCACTTT. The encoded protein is CASSPHDRHSYNSPLHF.

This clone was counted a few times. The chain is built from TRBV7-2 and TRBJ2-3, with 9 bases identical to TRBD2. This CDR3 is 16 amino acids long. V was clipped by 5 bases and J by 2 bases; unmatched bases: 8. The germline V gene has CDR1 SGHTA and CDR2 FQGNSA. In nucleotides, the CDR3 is TGTGCCAGCAGCCGAGCCCAGCGGGGGGTCACAGATACGCAGTATTTT. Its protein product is CASSRAQRGVTDTQYF.

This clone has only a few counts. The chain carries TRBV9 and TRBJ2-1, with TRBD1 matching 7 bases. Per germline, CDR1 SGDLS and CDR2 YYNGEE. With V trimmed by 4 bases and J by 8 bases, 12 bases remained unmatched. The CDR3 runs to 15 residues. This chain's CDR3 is CASSPKVRGRDEQFF. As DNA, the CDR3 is TGTGCCAGCAGCCCAAAGGTTAGGGGGCGCGATGAGCAGTTCTTC. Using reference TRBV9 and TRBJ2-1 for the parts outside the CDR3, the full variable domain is DSGVTQTPKHLITATGQRVTLRCSPRSGDLSVYWYQQSLDQGLQFLIQYYNGEERAKGNILERFSAQQFPDLHSELNLSSLELGDSALYFCASSPKVRGRDEQFFGPGTRLTVL.

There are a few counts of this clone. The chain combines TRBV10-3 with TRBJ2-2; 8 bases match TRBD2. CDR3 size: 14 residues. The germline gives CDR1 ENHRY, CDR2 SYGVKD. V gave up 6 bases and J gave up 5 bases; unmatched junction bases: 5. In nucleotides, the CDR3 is TGTGCCATCAGGGGACTAGAATGGACCGGGGAGCTGTTTTTT. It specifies CAIRGLEWTGELFF.

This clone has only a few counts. The CDR3 sequence: CASSLGLAATDTQYF. The CDR3 DNA is TGCGCCAGCAGCTTGGGACTAGCGGCCACAGATACGCAGTATTTT. The chain couples TRBV5-1 to TRBJ2-3, with 9 bases that match TRBD2. The CDR3 loop spans 15 amino acids. Trimming cost V 0 bases and J 2 bases; bases outside gene matches: 1. Germline V gene data show CDR1 as SGHRS and CDR2 as YFSETQ. Full variable domain (remainder filled in from reference TRBV5-1 and TRBJ2-3): KAGVTQTPRYLIKTRGQQVTLSCSPISGHRSVSWYQQTPGQGLQFLFEYFSETQRNKGNFPGRFSGRQFSNSRSEMNVSTLELGDSALYLCASSLGLAATDTQYFGPGTRLTVL.

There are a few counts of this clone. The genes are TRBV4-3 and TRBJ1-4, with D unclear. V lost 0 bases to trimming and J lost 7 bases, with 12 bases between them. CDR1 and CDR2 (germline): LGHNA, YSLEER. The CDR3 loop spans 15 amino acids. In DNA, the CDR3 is TGCGCCAGCAGCCAAGATCATGGGAGGATTGAAAAACTGTTTTTT. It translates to CASSQDHGRIEKLFF.

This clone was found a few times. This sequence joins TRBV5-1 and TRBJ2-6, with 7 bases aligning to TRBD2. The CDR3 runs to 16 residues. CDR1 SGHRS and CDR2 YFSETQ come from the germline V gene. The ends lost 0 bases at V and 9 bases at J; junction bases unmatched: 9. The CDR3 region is CASSLGGGLPINVLTF. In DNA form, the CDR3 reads TGCGCCAGCAGCTTGGGGGGGGGACTCCCTATCAACGTCCTGACTTTC.

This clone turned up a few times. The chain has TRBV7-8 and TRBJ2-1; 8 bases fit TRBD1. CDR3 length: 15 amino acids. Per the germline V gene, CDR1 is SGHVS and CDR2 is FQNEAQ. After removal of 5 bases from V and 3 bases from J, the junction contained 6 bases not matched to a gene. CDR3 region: CASSGRGQVYNEQFF. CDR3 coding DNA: TGTGCCAGCAGCGGGCGGGGACAGGTCTACAATGAGCAGTTCTTC.

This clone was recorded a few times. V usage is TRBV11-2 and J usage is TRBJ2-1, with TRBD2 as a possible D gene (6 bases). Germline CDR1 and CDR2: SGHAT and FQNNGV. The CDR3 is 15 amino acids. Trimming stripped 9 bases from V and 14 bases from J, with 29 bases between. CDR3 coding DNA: TGTGCCAGTGCCTCATTATCAGGGTCCTTCCCGGGGGAGTTCTTC. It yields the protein CASASLSGSFPGEFF.

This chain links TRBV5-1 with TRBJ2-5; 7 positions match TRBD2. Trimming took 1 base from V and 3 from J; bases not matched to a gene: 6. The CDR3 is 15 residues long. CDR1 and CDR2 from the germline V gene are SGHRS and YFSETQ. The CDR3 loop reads CASSLMGGKKETQYF. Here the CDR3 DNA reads TGCGCCAGCAGCTTGATGGGGGGGAAGAAAGAGACCCAGTACTTC.

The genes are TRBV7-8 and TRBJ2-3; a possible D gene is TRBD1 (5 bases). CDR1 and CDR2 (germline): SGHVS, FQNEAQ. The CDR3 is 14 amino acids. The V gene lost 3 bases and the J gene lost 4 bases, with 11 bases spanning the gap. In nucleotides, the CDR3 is TGTGCCAGCAGCTTTTGGCAAGGGGCAGATACGCAGTATTTT. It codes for CASSFWQGADTQYF.